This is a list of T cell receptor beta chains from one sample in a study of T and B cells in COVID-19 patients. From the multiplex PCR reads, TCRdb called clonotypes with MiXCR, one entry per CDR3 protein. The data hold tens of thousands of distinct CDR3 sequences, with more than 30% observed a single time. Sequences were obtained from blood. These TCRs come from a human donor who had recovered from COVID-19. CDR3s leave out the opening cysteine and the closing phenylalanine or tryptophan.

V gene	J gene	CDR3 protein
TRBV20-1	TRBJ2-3	SARDIQLGTDTQY
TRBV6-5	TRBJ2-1	ASSPRTSGGSTRRNEQF
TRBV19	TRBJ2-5	ASSLRQGRRTQY
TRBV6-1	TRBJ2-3	ASSETTPGQGRTDTQY
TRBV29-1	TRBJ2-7	SWGGGGLYEQY
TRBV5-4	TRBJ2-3	ASRDLGDDTQY
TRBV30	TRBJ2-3	AWSTGTDTQY
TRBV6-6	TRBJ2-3	ASSYSNRGLRADTQY
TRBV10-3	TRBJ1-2	AISESTPGTGYGYT
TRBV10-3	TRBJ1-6	AISDLSSYNSPLH
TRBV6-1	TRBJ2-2	ATLEAGFAGELF
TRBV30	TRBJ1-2	AWRKLEGGYT
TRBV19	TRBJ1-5	ASRGSTGGYQPQH
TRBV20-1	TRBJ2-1	SARRGRGPYNEQF
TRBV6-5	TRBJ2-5	ASSYGVGRETQY
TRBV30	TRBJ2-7	AWGLHSYEQY
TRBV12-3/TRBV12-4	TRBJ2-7	ASSLSGSYEQY
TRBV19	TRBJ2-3	ASSTRTSRPDTQY
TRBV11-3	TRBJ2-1	ASSLGLDSFSYNEQF
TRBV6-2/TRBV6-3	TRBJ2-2	ASSSPPGTGRTTRELF
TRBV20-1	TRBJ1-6	SAQQGPNSPLH
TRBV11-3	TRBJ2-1	ASSPRTSFHEQF
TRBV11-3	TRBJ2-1	ASSWVSGGGSEQF
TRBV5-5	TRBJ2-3	ATAGGWGGPTDTQY
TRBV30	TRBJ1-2	AWSVDGTSYT
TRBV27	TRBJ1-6	ASSSSLTGYNSPLH
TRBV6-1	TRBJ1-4	ASTLWTAATNEKLF
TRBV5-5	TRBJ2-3	ASSKLAEITDTQY
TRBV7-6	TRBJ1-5	ASSSYNQPQH
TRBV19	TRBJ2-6	ASTSLGGANVLT
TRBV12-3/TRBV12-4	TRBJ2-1	ASSSSGHYNEQF
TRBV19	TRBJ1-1	ASSSRRGDSTEAF
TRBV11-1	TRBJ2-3	ASSLEPSTDTQY
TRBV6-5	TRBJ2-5	ASSYSRGGAFAETQY
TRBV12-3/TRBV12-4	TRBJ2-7	ASSFGPTEQY
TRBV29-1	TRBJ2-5	SVPRGGGKETQY
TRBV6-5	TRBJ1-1	ASSYFGRLNTEAF
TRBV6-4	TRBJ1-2	ARFYTRGGPYGYT
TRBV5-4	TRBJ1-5	ASSSATGAQPQH
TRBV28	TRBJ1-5	AGSWTDSNQPQH
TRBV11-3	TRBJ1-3	ASSLFAAGNTIY
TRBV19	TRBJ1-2	ASSGQGGKSYGYT
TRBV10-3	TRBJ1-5	ASSETGFNQPQH
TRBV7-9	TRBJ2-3	ASSLMGGGTDTQY
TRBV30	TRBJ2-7	AWSARGTVNREQY
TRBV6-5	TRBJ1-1	ASSYSAQHTEAF
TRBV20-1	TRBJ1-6	SALRLDSPLH
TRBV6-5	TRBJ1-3	ASSYSTGLPSGNTIY
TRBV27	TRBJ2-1	ASSGLGLANNEQF
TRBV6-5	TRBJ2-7	ASSPGGALGEQY
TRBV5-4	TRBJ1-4	ASSLGGLEGEKLF
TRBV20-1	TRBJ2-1	SARAANSYNEQF
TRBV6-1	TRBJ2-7	ASTPVTGTPYEQY
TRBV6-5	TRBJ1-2	ASRPTTDGYT
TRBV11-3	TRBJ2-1	ASSSGAFGQF
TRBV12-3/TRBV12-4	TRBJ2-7	ASSGLGLSSYEQY